This passage covers 14 T cell receptor beta chains from one sample sequenced in a study of post-analysis software for immune sequencing data (dated by TCRdb to between 2014 and 2016). The method was PCR. Instrument on record: Illumina HiSeq 2500. To reduce PCR and sequencing biases, unique molecular identifiers were built into the TCR beta cDNA libraries. The public reads were run again by TCRdb, first through fastp at Q25 and then through MiXCR, and only productive beta chains were kept. One record per CDR3 amino acid sequence lists the most common genes and DNA. This sample holds hundreds of thousands of distinct CDR3 sequences; roughly 27% were observed only once. More than 0.55% of the sample goes to the ten largest clones. These receptors' antigens are unknown. Study-level results and caveats: Significantly higher frequencies in patients than in controls were found for five or six TRBV segments, including TRBV5-6, TRBV5-1 and TRBV20-1.

The specimen was blood. These receptor sequences come from a girl aged 10 to 17 with multiple sclerosis.

This chain joins TRBV10-1 and TRBJ2-1, with D hard to call. CDR3 length: 12 residues. V was cut by 6 bases and J by 4 bases, with 7 bases left in between. The V gene's germline CDR1 is WNHNN and CDR2 SYGVQD (reference sequence). CDR3 protein: CASSDEYNEQFF. The CDR3 DNA follows: TGCGCCAGCAGCGACGAGTACAATGAGCAGTTCTTC.

The CDR3 coding sequence is TGTGCCAGCAGCAAAGAGGGGCCCGGACAGGAGGAGACCCAGTACTTC. Amino acids: CASSKEGPGQEETQYF. This rearrangement joins TRBV21-1 to TRBJ2-5; no check of the table's D call, TRBD1, against the DNA was made. TRBV21-1 is a pseudogene segment. The CDR3 spans 16 residues.

This clonotype was observed a handful of times. This chain uses TRBV6-2 or TRBV6-3 with TRBJ2-1, with 9 bases fitting TRBD1. Germline CDR1 MNHEY, CDR2 SVGEGT. This CDR3 is built from 13 residues. The V gene end was trimmed by 6 bases and the J gene end by 7 bases; junction bases not matched to a gene: 4. CDR3 in DNA: TGTGCCAGCAGGGGGACAGGGAGGAATGAGCAGTTCTTC. Its translation: CASRGTGRNEQFF.

This clonotype was found many times. The chain links TRBV7-2 to TRBJ2-5; TRBD1 matches at 7 bases. Per germline, CDR1 SGHTA and CDR2 FQGNSA. This CDR3 is built from 16 residues. V dropped 0 bases and J dropped 4; count of bases not matched to a gene: 8. CDR3 in DNA: TGTGCCAGCAGCTTAGCTGTCCAGGGGGTCCGAGAGACCCAGTACTTC. This sequence encodes CASSLAVQGVRETQYF.

This clonotype was seen more than once but under ten times. The V call is TRBV7-2, the J call TRBJ1-5, with D perhaps TRBD1 (6 bases). The CDR3 is 16 amino acids. V was shortened by 3 bases and J by 7 bases, with 19 bases between the two germline ends. Germline CDR1 reads SGHTA; CDR2 reads FQGNSA. CDR3: CASSLNRVSFRQPQHF. DNA for the CDR3: TGTGCCAGCAGCTTGAACAGGGTGTCTTTTCGACAGCCCCAGCATTTT.

The chain has TRBV7-9 and TRBJ1-3; unclear D gene. The V and J ends lost 5 bases and 0 bases respectively, with 5 bases between them. Germline CDR1 SEHNR, CDR2 FQNEAQ (reference sequence). This CDR3 contains 13 residues. The CDR3 loop reads CASSPDSGNTIYF. The DNA of the CDR3 is TGTGCCAGCAGCCCAGACTCTGGAAACACCATATATTTT. Full variable domain (rest looked up from reference TRBV7-9 and TRBJ1-3): DTGVSQNPRHKITKRGQNVTFRCDPISEHNRLYWYRQTLGQGPEFLTYFQNEAQLEKSRLLSDRFSAERPKGSFSTLEIQRTEQGDSAMYLCASSPDSGNTIYFGEGSWLTVV.

The V call is TRBV4-1, the J call TRBJ2-5; TRBD2 agrees at 8 bases. The closer fit of TRBJ2-7 to the DNA end suggests the J call may be wrong. The CDR3 covers 15 residues. The germline gives CDR1 MGHRA, CDR2 YSYEKL. For the CDR3, the DNA is TGCGCCAGCAGCTCTTCAATCGGGAGGGGATACGAGCAGTACTTC. This codes for CASSSSIGRGYEQYF.

The genes are TRBV7-9 and TRBJ2-1; a weak D match, TRBD1 (6 bases). Trimming took off 7 bases at V and 4 bases at J, with 14 bases between the two ends. CDR3 length: 14 residues. Germline values: CDR1 SEHNR, CDR2 FQNEAQ (reference sequence). This CDR3 is CASTTPGTYNEQFF. DNA of the CDR3: TGTGCCAGCACCACGCCGGGGACATACAATGAGCAGTTCTTC.

This chain connects TRBV12-3 or TRBV12-4 to TRBJ2-1; possibly TRBD2 for D (6 bases). The CDR3 is 16 residues long. V was shortened by 1 base and J by 1 base, with 11 bases between the two germline ends. Here the CDR3 reads CASSLVGGPSYNEQFF. The CDR3 nucleotides are TGTGCCAGCAGTTTAGTGGGGGGTCCATCCTACAATGAGCAGTTCTTC.

This clonotype was seen more than once but under ten times. This chain joins TRBV5-1 and TRBJ2-6; 7 bases align to TRBD1. The CDR3 has 16 residues. Germline lookup yields CDR1 SGHRS and CDR2 YFSETQ. V lost 4 bases, J lost 0 bases, and 4 bases stayed unmatched. In DNA form, the CDR3 reads TGCGCCAGCAGCCCGGGACAGATCTCTGGGGCCAACGTCCTGACTTTC. Its protein is CASSPGQISGANVLTF.

This clonotype was seen more than once but under ten times. The chain has TRBV11-1 and TRBJ1-5; D is unresolved. Trimming shortened V by 5 bases and J by 5 bases, and 16 bases separated the two germline ends. Germline assignment: CDR1 SGHAT and CDR2 FQDESV (reference sequence). The CDR3 has 15 residues. CDR3: CASSLDGDVDQPQHF. In nucleotides, the CDR3 is TGTGCCAGCAGCCTTGACGGGGATGTTGATCAGCCCCAGCATTTT.

A few counts support this clonotype. The chain is built from TRBV7-2 and TRBJ2-4; no clear D gene. CDR3 length equals 11 residues. Germline assignment: CDR1 SGHTA and CDR2 FQGNSA. Between the trimmed V and J ends, which lost 2 bases and 8 bases, there was a span of 4 bases. The CDR3 loop reads CASSLTHIQYF. The DNA of the CDR3 is TGTGCCAGCAGCTTAACTCACATTCAGTACTTC.

The gene calls are TRBV5-1 and TRBJ2-1; TRBD2 aligns across 8 bases. CDR3 length equals 13 residues. Germline loops: CDR1 SGHRS, CDR2 YFSETQ. J was trimmed by 5 bases and V by 5 bases; bases with no gene match: 3. CDR3 loop: CASRTGLDNEQFF. In DNA form, the CDR3 reads TGCGCCAGCAGAACGGGACTAGACAATGAGCAGTTCTTC. Variable domain in full (rest from reference TRBV5-1 and TRBJ2-1): KAGVTQTPRYLIKTRGQQVTLSCSPISGHRSVSWYQQTPGQGLQFLFEYFSETQRNKGNFPGRFSGRQFSNSRSEMNVSTLELGDSALYLCASRTGLDNEQFFGPGTRLTVL.

This clonotype came up many times. The chain couples TRBV20-1 to TRBJ2-1; 10 positions match TRBD2. V was pared by 0 bases and J by 7 bases, with 9 bases of the junction left unmatched. CDR1 is DFQATT and CDR2 is SNEGSKA in the germline V gene (reference sequence). This CDR3 spans 16 amino acids. In DNA, the CDR3 is TGCAGTGCTAGAGATATTTGGCTAGCGGGAGATAATGAGCAGTTCTTC. Translating it yields CSARDIWLAGDNEQFF.